Presented here are 20 T cell receptor beta chains from one specimen sequenced in a study of T cell repertoires in cytomegalovirus infection. TCRdb passed the reads through MiXCR, listing each CDR3 protein once. The table includes 600,000 to 700,000 distinct CDR3 sequences, roughly 33% detected once. Antigen specificity for these receptors is unknown. The sequences come from cultured PBMCs, collected from culture after CMV antigen stimulation. These receptors all stem from a human donor in good health (CMV status not recorded). Some clones in this sample may be carry-over from other donors' samples.

The V call is TRBV5-8, the J call TRBJ1-1; no clear D. The CDR3 spans 14 residues. V was trimmed by 4 bases and J by 6 bases, leaving 16 bases between them. Germline V gene data show CDR1 as SGHTS and CDR2 as YDEGEE. In nucleotides, the CDR3 is TGTGCCAGCAGCCTCAAGAGGGATGCGTCTGAAGCTTTCTTT. Residues: CASSLKRDASEAFF.

The chain carries TRBV4-2 and TRBJ2-5; TRBD2 aligns across 10 bases. The CDR3 spans 16 residues. Trimming cost V 4 bases and J 5 bases; bases outside gene matches: 10. CDR1 and CDR2 from the germline V gene are LGHNA and YNFKEQ. The CDR3, as DNA: TGTGCCAGCAGCCTGCGAGCGGGGGGGCTGGGGGAGACCCAGTACTTC. Its translation: CASSLRAGGLGETQYF.

The J gene is TRBJ2-5, the V gene TRBV7-2; TRBD2 aligns across 11 bases. V shed 2 bases and J 4 bases; nucleotides not matched to a gene: 6. From germline, CDR1 is SGHTA and CDR2 FQGNSA. This CDR3 spans 16 amino acids. CDR3 loop: CASSLLLAGGGETQYF. The CDR3 DNA follows: TGTGCCAGCAGCTTACTCTTAGCGGGGGGGGGAGAGACCCAGTACTTC.

The sample holds a few counts of this clonotype. CDR3 residues: CASSPVVGQGARSTYEQYF. In DNA, the CDR3 is TGTGCCAGCAGCCCGGTAGTGGGACAGGGGGCGCGTAGTACCTACGAGCAGTACTTC. The chain combines TRBV7-9 with TRBJ2-7; 12 bases fit TRBD1. The CDR3 contains 19 residues. Trimming at V came to 5 bases and at J to 2 bases, leaving 16 bases not matched to a gene. The germline V gene encodes CDR1 SEHNR and CDR2 FQNEAQ (reference sequence).

This clonotype was observed many times. The chain uses TRBV7-2 and TRBJ2-3, with D tentatively TRBD2 (7 bases). This CDR3 comprises 15 residues. In germline, CDR1 is SGHTA, CDR2 FQGNSA. V was pared by 4 bases and J by 4 bases, with 15 bases between. The CDR3 coding sequence is TGTGCCAGCAGCTCCCTCCCGGGGGGCCCAGATACGCAGTATTTT. Residues: CASSSLPGGPDTQYF.

The table lists this clonotype with many counts. This chain joins TRBV4-3 and TRBJ2-3; TRBD2 matches at 8 bases. J gave up 4 bases and V 0 bases, and 9 bases lay outside the gene matches. Germline V CDR1 and CDR2: LGHNA, YSLEER. The CDR3 sequence is 17 residues long. The CDR3 loop is CASSQEWGTRWADTQYF. The CDR3 DNA sequence: TGCGCCAGCAGCCAAGAATGGGGGACTAGATGGGCAGATACGCAGTATTTT.

The chain joins TRBV7-9 to TRBJ2-4, with no clear D. The CDR3 spans 18 residues. V lost 3 bases, J lost 0 bases, and 18 bases lay in between. Germline lookup yields CDR1 SEHNR and CDR2 FQNEAQ (reference sequence). The CDR3 region is CASSFYLVGTLAKNIQYF. CDR3 sequence (DNA): TGTGCCAGCAGCTTTTATCTAGTGGGTACTCTAGCCAAAAACATTCAGTACTTC.

This chain joins TRBV7-2 and TRBJ1-2; no reliable D call. V was shortened by 1 base and J by 2 bases, with 11 bases between the two germline ends. Germline V gene lookup returns CDR1 SGHTA and CDR2 FQGNSA. The CDR3 consists of 15 residues. CDR3 sequence: CASSLVLGGNYGYTF. The CDR3, as DNA: TGTGCCAGCAGCTTAGTCCTCGGTGGGAACTATGGCTACACCTTC.

The table lists this clonotype with a few counts. The V and J genes are TRBV5-1 and TRBJ2-7; tentative D call: TRBD1 (6 bases). CDR1 SGHRS and CDR2 YFSETQ come from the germline V gene. Trimming took 0 bases from V and 5 from J, leaving 15 bases between them. The CDR3 covers 15 residues. The CDR3 protein is CASSLGYDRPDEQYF. The DNA of the CDR3 is TGCGCCAGCAGCTTGGGGTATGACAGGCCGGACGAGCAGTACTTC.

The rearrangement uses TRBV12-3 or TRBV12-4 and TRBJ1-5; possibly TRBD1 for D (5 bases). V lost 3 bases and J 0 bases, leaving 9 bases between the germline ends. This CDR3 has 15 residues. In DNA form, the CDR3 reads TGTGCCAGCAGTTTCCAGGGCTATAGCAATCAGCCCCAGCATTTT. Protein: CASSFQGYSNQPQHF.

This clonotype came up a few times. The chain combines TRBV7-2 with TRBJ1-6, with D perhaps TRBD1 (5 bases). This CDR3 contains 13 residues. The V gene lost 10 bases and the J gene lost 14 bases, with 21 bases spanning the gap. CDR1 is SGHTA and CDR2 is FQGNSA in the germline V gene. CDR3 DNA sequence: TGTGCCACCGCACCCCGGGACCCCGGGTCCCTCCACTTT. This sequence encodes CATAPRDPGSLHF.

The chain is built from TRBV6-1 and TRBJ1-6, with D unresolved. This CDR3 contains 15 residues. Germline CDR1 MNHNS, CDR2 SASEGT. V lost 10 bases to trimming and J lost 2 bases, with 15 bases between them. The CDR3 here is CATSIMSPYNSPLHF. The CDR3 DNA reads TGTGCCACCTCCATCATGAGCCCCTATAATTCACCCCTCCACTTT.

This clonotype was recorded a few times. The chain couples TRBV19 to TRBJ1-5; possibly TRBD1 for D (5 bases). CDR3 length: 17 amino acids. With 9 bases removed from V and 0 bases from J, the gap between germline ends came to 21 bases. Germline CDR1 LNHDA, CDR2 SQIVND (reference sequence). CDR3 nucleotide sequence: TGTGCCAGCGAAAAACGGGGCAGCCGGTATAGCAATCAGCCCCAGCATTTT. Protein product: CASEKRGSRYSNQPQHF.

This clonotype was observed a few times. This chain uses TRBV11-2 with TRBJ2-1, with a possible D match to TRBD2 (5 bases). Germline CDR1 is SGHAT and CDR2 is FQNNGV. V lost 5 bases and J 4 bases, leaving 18 bases between the germline ends. The length of the CDR3 is 16 residues. The CDR3 coding sequence is TGTGCCAGCAGCCCCGGTGACTACTCACCTTACAATGAGCAGTTCTTC. Translated, it gives CASSPGDYSPYNEQFF.

V and J are TRBV4-3 and TRBJ2-5; a weak D match, TRBD1 (6 bases). This CDR3 contains 17 residues. Trimming stripped 0 bases from V and 5 bases from J, with 19 bases between. Germline values: CDR1 LGHNA, CDR2 YSLEER. This CDR3 reads CASSQERTLRGGETQYF. The CDR3, as DNA: TGCGCCAGCAGCCAAGAACGAACCCTCAGGGGCGGGGAGACCCAGTACTTC.

This clonotype came up a few times. The chain joins TRBV12-3 or TRBV12-4 to TRBJ2-2; D unresolved. The V and J ends lost 3 bases and 7 bases respectively, with 9 bases between them. CDR3 length: 13 residues. Here the CDR3 DNA reads TGTGCCAGCAGTTTTTTTGGCCGCGGGGAGCTGTTTTTT. Residues: CASSFFGRGELFF.

This clonotype was picked up many times. The chain joins TRBV7-2 to TRBJ1-1, with D unclear. This CDR3 spans 14 amino acids. With 0 bases removed from V and 0 bases from J, the gap between germline ends came to 5 bases. Germline V gene sequence: CDR1 SGHTA, CDR2 FQGNSA. The DNA for the CDR3 is TGTGCCAGCAGCTTAGCGCTACTGAACACTGAAGCTTTCTTT. It specifies CASSLALLNTEAFF.

V gene TRBV7-9 combines with J gene TRBJ1-5, with D unresolved. Trimming took 5 bases from V and 7 from J, leaving 9 bases between them. This CDR3 is 12 amino acids long. Germline V lookup: CDR1 SEHNR, CDR2 FQNEAQ (reference sequence). The CDR3 is CASSQQWQPQHF. The CDR3 nucleotides read TGTGCCAGCAGCCAGCAATGGCAGCCCCAGCATTTT. The variable domain in full, completed from reference TRBV7-9 and TRBJ1-5, reads DTGVSQNPRHKITKRGQNVTFRCDPISEHNRLYWYRQTLGQGPEFLTYFQNEAQLEKSRLLSDRFSAERPKGSFSTLEIQRTEQGDSAMYLCASSQQWQPQHFGDGTRLSIL.

The V call is TRBV28, the J call TRBJ1-5; TRBD1 aligns across 7 bases. The CDR3 contains 12 residues. Germline V gene data show CDR1 as MDHEN and CDR2 as SYDVKM. V lost 9 bases, J lost 9 bases, and 8 bases stayed unmatched. CDR3 DNA sequence: TGTGCCAGAGGGACAGTCCCCCGGCCCCAGCATTTT. This encodes CARGTVPRPQHF.

This clonotype was observed at least ten times. The V gene is TRBV7-2, the J gene TRBJ2-5; 8 bases are shared with TRBD1. Germline CDR1 is SGHTA and CDR2 is FQGNSA. The CDR3 is 16 amino acids. V lost 1 base, J lost 5 bases, and 9 bases stayed unmatched. CDR3 sequence: CASSLGNQGAGETQYF. The DNA for the CDR3 is TGTGCCAGCAGCTTAGGAAATCAGGGGGCGGGGGAGACCCAGTACTTC.